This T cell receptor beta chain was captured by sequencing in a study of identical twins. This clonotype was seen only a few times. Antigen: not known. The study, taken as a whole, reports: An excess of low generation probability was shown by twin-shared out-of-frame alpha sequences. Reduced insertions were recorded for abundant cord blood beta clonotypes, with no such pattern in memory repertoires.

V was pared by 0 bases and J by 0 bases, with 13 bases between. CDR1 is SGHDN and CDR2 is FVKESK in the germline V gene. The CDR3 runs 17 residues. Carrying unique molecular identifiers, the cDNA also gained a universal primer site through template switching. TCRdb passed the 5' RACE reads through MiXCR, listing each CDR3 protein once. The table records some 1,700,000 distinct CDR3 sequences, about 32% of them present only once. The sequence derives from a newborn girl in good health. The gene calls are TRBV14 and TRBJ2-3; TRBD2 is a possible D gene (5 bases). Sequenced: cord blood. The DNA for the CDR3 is TGTGCCAGCAGCCAAGATCTGAGCGGTCCTAGCACAGATACGCAGTATTTT. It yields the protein CASSQDLSGPSTDTQYF.